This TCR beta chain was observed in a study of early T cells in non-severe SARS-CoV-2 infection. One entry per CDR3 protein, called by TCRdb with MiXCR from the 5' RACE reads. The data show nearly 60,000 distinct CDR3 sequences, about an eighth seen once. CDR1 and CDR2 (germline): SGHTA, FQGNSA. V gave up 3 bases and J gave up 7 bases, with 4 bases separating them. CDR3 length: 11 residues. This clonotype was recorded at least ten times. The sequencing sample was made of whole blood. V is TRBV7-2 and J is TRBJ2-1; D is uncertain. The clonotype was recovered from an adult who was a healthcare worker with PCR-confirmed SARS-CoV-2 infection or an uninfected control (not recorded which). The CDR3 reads CASSFLNEQFF. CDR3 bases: TGTGCCAGCAGCTTCCTAAATGAGCAGTTCTTC.